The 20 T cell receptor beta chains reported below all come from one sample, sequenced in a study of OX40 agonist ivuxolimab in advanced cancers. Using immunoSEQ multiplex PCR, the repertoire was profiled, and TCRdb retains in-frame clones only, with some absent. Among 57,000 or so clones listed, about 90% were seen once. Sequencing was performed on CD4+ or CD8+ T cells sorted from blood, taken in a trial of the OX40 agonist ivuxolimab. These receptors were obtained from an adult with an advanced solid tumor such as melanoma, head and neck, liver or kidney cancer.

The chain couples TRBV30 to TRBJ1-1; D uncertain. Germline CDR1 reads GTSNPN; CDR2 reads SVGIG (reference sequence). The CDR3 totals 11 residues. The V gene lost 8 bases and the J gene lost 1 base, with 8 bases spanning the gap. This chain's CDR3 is CAAAENTEAFF. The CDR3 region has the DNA TGTGCCGCCGCGGAGAACACTGAAGCTTTCTTT.

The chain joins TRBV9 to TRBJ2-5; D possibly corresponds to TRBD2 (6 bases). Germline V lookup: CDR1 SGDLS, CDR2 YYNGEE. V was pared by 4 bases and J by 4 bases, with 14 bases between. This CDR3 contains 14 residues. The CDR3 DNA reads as TGTGCCAGCAGCTTCACCGGGAGCGCAGAGACCCAGTACTTC. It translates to CASSFTGSAETQYF.

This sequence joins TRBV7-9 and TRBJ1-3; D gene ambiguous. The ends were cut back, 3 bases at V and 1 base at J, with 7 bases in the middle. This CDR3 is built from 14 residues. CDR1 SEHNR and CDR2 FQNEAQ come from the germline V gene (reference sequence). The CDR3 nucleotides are TGTGCCAGCAGCTTGCACGGTTCTGGAAACACCATATATTTT. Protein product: CASSLHGSGNTIYF.

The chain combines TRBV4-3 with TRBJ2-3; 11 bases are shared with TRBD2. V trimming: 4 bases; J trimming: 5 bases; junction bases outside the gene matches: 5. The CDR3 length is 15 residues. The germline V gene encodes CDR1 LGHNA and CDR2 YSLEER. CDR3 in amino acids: CASSRGGLAGDTQYF. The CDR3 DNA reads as TGCGCCAGCAGCCGGGGCGGACTAGCGGGAGATACGCAGTATTTT.

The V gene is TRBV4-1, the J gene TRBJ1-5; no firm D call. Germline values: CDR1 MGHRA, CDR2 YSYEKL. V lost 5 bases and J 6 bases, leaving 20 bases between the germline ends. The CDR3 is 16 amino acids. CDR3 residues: CASSSLSPGLGQPQHF. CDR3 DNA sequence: TGCGCCAGCAGCTCCCTGTCTCCCGGGTTAGGTCAGCCCCAGCATTTT.

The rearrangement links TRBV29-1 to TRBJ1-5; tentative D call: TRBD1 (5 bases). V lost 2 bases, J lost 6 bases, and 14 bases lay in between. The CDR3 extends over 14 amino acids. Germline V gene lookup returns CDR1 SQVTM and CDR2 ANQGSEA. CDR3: CSVELGGRGQPQHF. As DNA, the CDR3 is TGCAGCGTTGAACTGGGGGGAAGAGGTCAGCCCCAGCATTTT.

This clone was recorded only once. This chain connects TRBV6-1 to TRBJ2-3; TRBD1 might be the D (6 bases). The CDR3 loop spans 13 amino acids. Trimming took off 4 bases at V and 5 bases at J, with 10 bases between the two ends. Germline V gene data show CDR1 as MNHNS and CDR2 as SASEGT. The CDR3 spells CASSAYREDTQYF. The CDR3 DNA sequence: TGTGCCAGCAGTGCCTACAGGGAAGATACGCAGTATTTT.

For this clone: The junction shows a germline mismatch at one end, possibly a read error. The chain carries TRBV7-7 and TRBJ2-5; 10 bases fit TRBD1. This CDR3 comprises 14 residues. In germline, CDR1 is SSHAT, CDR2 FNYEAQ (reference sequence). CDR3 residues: CASSDGQGGETQYF. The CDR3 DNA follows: TGTGCTAGCAGCGACGGACAGGGGGGAGAGACCCAGTACTTC.

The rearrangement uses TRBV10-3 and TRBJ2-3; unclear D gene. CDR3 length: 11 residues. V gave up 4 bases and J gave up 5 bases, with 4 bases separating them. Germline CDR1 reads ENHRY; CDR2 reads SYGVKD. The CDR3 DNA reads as TGTGCCATCAGTGCCGGAGATACGCAGTATTTT. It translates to CAISAGDTQYF.

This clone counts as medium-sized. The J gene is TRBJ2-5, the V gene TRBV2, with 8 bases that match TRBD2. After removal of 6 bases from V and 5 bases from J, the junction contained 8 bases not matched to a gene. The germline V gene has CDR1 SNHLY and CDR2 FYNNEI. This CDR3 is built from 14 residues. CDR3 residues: CASSPGTSLETQYF. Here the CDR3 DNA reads TGTGCCAGCAGCCCCGGGACTAGTCTTGAGACCCAGTACTTC.

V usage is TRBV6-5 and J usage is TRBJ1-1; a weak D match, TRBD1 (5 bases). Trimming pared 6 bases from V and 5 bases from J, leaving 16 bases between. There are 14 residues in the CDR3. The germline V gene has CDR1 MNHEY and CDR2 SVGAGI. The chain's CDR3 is CASRPGYPGTEAFF. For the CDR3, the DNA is TGTGCCAGCAGGCCAGGGTACCCGGGAACTGAAGCTTTCTTT.

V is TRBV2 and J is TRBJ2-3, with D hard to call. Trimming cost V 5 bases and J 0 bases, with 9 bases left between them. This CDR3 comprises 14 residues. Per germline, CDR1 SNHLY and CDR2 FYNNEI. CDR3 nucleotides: TGTGCCAGCAGTCGGGTGACTAGCACAGATACGCAGTATTTT. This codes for CASSRVTSTDTQYF.

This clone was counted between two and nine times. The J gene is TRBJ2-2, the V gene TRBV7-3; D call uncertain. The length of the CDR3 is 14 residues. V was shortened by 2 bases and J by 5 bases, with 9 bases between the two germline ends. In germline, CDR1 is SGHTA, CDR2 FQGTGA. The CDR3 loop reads CASSLWVGTGELFF. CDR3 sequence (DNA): TGTGCCAGCAGCTTATGGGTTGGGACCGGGGAGCTGTTTTTT.

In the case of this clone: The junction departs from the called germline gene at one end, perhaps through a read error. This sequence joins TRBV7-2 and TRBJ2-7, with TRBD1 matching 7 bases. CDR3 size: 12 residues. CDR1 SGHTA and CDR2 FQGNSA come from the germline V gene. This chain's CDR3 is CASSLVGTELVF. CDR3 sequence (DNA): TGTGCCAGCAGCTTAGTAGGGACAGAGCTCGTTTTC.

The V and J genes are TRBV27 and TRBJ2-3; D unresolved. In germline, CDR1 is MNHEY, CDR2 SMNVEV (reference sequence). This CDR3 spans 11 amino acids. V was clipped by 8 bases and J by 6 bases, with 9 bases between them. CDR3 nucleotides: TGTGCCAGCCGACTGGCGGATACGCAGTATTTT. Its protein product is CASRLADTQYF.

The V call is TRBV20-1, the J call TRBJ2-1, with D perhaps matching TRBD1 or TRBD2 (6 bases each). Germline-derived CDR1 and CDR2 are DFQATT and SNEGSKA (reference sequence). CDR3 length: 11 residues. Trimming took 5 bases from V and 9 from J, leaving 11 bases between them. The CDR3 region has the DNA TGCAGTGCTCCCGAGGGGGGTGAGCAGTTCTTC. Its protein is CSAPEGGEQFF.

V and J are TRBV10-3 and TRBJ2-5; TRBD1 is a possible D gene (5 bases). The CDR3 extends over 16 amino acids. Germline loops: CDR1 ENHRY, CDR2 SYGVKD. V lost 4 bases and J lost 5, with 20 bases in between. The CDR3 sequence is CAISADSLGAGETQYF. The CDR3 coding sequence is TGTGCCATCAGTGCGGATTCCCTAGGGGCCGGGGAGACCCAGTACTTC.

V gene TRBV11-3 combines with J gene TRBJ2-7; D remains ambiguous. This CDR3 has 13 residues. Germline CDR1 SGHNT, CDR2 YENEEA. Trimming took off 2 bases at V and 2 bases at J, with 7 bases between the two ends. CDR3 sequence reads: CASSLMGTYEQYF. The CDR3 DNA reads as TGTGCCAGCAGCTTAATGGGCACCTACGAGCAGTACTTC.

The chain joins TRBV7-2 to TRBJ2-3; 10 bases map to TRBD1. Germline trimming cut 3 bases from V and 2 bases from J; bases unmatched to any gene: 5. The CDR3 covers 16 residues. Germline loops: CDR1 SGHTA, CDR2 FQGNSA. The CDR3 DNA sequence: TGTGCCAGCAGCTTTACCGGGACAGGGGCCACAGATACGCAGTATTTT. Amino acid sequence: CASSFTGTGATDTQYF.

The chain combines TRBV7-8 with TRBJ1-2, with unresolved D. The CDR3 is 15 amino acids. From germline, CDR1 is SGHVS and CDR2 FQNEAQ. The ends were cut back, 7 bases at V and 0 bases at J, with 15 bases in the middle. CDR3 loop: CASTPVGSSNYGYTF. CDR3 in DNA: TGTGCCAGCACCCCAGTCGGTTCATCTAACTATGGCTACACCTTC.